Sequencing of this TCR beta chain was carried out in a study of blood T cell repertoires in COVID-19. This CDR3 spans 12 amino acids. CDR1 is MNHEY and CDR2 is SVGAGI in the germline V gene. J was trimmed by 12 bases and V by 0 bases; bases with no gene match: 1. The participants were between about 18 and 90 years old and came from some 23 US areas. Clones were sequenced by immunoSEQ multiplex PCR, and TCRdb holds only the in-frame ones, with some missing. Of around 280,000 clones listed, 75% to 90% are singletons. The specimen was PBMCs or T cells enriched from blood (not recorded which). This TCR was sampled from a woman aged 40 to 49 who had recovered from COVID-19. The rearrangement joins TRBV6-5 to TRBJ2-1; 8 bases map to TRBD2. CDR3 amino acids: CASSYSGGGQFF. The DNA of the CDR3 is TGTGCCAGCAGTTACTCCGGGGGGGGGCAGTTCTTC.